This section outlines one T cell receptor beta chain sequence together with its context. Its antigen remains unidentified. These data belong to a study of T cell responses to AZD1222 COVID-19 vaccine. Germline V CDR1 and CDR2: SQVTM, ANQGSEA. The CDR3 is 14 residues long. V was pared by 5 bases and J by 2 bases, with 16 bases between. Broader study findings: At study baseline, merely about 6 AZD1222 recipients were seropositive. The study found vaccine-associated CD4 TCRs spanning spike, dominant at 160-218 and 743-854. Close to half of all spike-specific TCRs reportedly target regions of the variants that are unmutated. The study sampled repertoires only after the peak T cell response.

Generated by immunoSEQ multiplex PCR, the TCRdb table keeps only in-frame clones and is missing some. The sample includes some 160,000 clones, 85% to 95% seen only once; the top ten take approximately 1%. The genes are TRBV29-1 and TRBJ2-7; the D gene is possibly TRBD2 (7 bases). The sequencing used peripheral blood, collected on day 0 of AZD1222 vaccination. This TCR came from an adult in good health. CDR3 DNA sequence: TGCAGCGTTACTTTCGGGGGGCCCACCTACGAGCAGTACTTC. Residues: CSVTFGGPTYEQYF.